The following is a T cell receptor (beta chain) sequence with its context. The investigators amplified TCR beta CDR3 regions from RNA transcripts. Primed by the HTBI set, a first-round RT-PCR was run on the TCR CDR3. TCRdb ran MiXCR on the multiplex PCR reads and lists one entry per CDR3 protein. The sample lists roughly 550,000 distinct CDR3 sequences; approximately 16% were seen once. These data originate in a study of T cells in Graves' hyperthyroidism and ophthalmopathy. Overall study context: Peripheral blood draws took place at initial diagnosis, ahead of any treatment.

CDR3 length equals 15 residues. The V gene end was trimmed by 6 bases and the J gene end by 4 bases; junction bases not matched to a gene: 8. Germline V gene data show CDR1 as WSHSY and CDR2 as SAAADI. This sequence originates from a woman aged 25 to 45 with Graves' ophthalmopathy. The chain combines TRBV10-2 with TRBJ2-3; 9 nucleotides align to TRBD1. The sample comprised blood. In nucleotides, the CDR3 is TGCGCCAGCAGCGCTACAGGGGGCGCCGCAGATACGCAGTATTTT. Its translation is CASSATGGAADTQYF.